The 13 T cell receptor beta chains given below trace back to one sample, sequenced in a study of blood T cell repertoires in COVID-19 (TCRdb year 2020). Library preparation was by the immunoSEQ multiplex PCR assay. What TCRdb holds here is the immuneACCESS table cut down to in-frame rearrangements. Part of the clones is not present; checked against another copy, under half of the missing clones reflect an unresolved V gene, and the others are unexplained. In all, the sample holds about 250,000 clones, and approximately 86% of those were seen once. The ten largest clonotypes hold more than 4.5% of the sample. The sample comprised peripheral blood. The receptors stem from a woman aged 80 or over with active or convalescent COVID-19.

This chain uses TRBV28 with TRBJ1-2; 7 bases fit TRBD1. V lost 2 bases, J lost 7 bases, and 10 bases stayed unmatched. Germline V gene data show CDR1 as MDHEN and CDR2 as SYDVKM. This CDR3 comprises 15 residues. The CDR3 spells CASSLGGRGVGGYTF. CDR3 in DNA: TGTGCCAGCAGTTTAGGGGGCAGGGGGGTTGGTGGCTACACCTTC.

The rearrangement links TRBV7-6 to TRBJ1-1; D ambiguous. The CDR3 covers 15 residues. Germline CDR1 and CDR2: SGHVS and FNYEAQ. Trimming left V 0 bases short and J 0 bases short, with 8 bases between. The CDR3 spells CASSLARQLNTEAFF. CDR3 sequence (DNA): TGTGCCAGCAGCTTAGCGCGGCAGCTGAACACTGAAGCTTTCTTT.

The chain combines TRBV18 with TRBJ1-1; no firm D call. The V end was cut by 4 bases, the J end by 0 bases, with 15 bases between. This CDR3 is built from 16 residues. The germline V gene encodes CDR1 KGHSH and CDR2 LQKENI. The CDR3 here is CASSHTPTTMNTEAFF. The CDR3 DNA sequence: TGTGCCAGCTCACATACTCCTACCACTATGAACACTGAAGCTTTCTTT.

The rearrangement joins TRBV28 to TRBJ2-7; D is ambiguous. This CDR3 spans 12 amino acids. Trimming shortened V by 7 bases and J by 2 bases, and 9 bases separated the two germline ends. Germline V lookup: CDR1 MDHEN, CDR2 SYDVKM. DNA for the CDR3: TGTGCCAGCACTACAGTTACCTACGAGCAGTACTTC. It codes for CASTTVTYEQYF.

This clone was seen once. The rearrangement joins TRBV27 to TRBJ2-1; 9 nucleotides agree with TRBD2. Per germline, CDR1 MNHEY and CDR2 SMNVEV (reference sequence). V gave up 7 bases and J gave up 6 bases; unmatched junction bases: 13. The CDR3 runs to 16 residues. The DNA of the CDR3 is TGTGCCAGCACGAGGGTAGCGGGAGTGGGGGGCAATGAGCAGTTCTTC. Amino acid sequence: CASTRVAGVGGNEQFF.

The chain is built from TRBV10-3 and TRBJ2-7; 10 positions match TRBD1. Trimming at V came to 2 bases and at J to 3 bases, leaving 7 bases not matched to a gene. CDR1 ENHRY and CDR2 SYGVKD come from the germline V gene. CDR3 length: 16 residues. The CDR3 loop reads CAISERGTGASYEQYF. CDR3 DNA: TGTGCCATCAGTGAGCGCGGGACAGGGGCGAGCTACGAGCAGTACTTC.

The rearrangement links TRBV18 to TRBJ1-5; 7 positions agree with TRBD1. The V segment lost 5 bases and the J segment 2 bases; nucleotides outside the gene matches: 3. This CDR3 has 14 residues. From germline, CDR1 is KGHSH and CDR2 LQKENI. The CDR3 reads CASSETGGNQPQHF. As DNA, the CDR3 is TGTGCCAGCTCAGAAACAGGGGGCAATCAGCCCCAGCATTTT.

In nucleotides, the CDR3 is TGTGCCAGCCTACGCACTGAAGCTTTCTTT. Translation gives CASLRTEAFF. The chain links TRBV28 to TRBJ1-1, with D unresolved. This CDR3 is built from 10 residues. Germline V gene data show CDR1 as MDHEN and CDR2 as SYDVKM. With 8 bases removed from V and 4 bases from J, the gap between germline ends came to 5 bases.

The gene calls are TRBV30 and TRBJ1-5; D may be TRBD1 (6 bases). The CDR3 is 15 residues long. The germline V and J ends were trimmed by 2 bases and 3 bases, with 14 bases remaining between them. In germline, CDR1 is GTSNPN, CDR2 SVGIG (reference sequence). The CDR3 DNA sequence: TGTGCCTGGAGTAAGGGGGTCGGTAACAATCAGCCCCAGCATTTT. Translated: CAWSKGVGNNQPQHF.

CDR3 protein: CASSPRIGGEQYF. The CDR3 DNA follows: TGTGCCAGCAGCCCTCGGATCGGAGGCGAGCAGTACTTC. The rearrangement uses TRBV9 and TRBJ2-7; D possibly corresponds to TRBD2 (5 bases). This CDR3 has 13 residues. Germline V gene data show CDR1 as SGDLS and CDR2 as YYNGEE. V lost 4 bases and J lost 6, with 14 bases in between.

The CDR3 bases are TGTGCCAGTAGTCCCGCCCCAACCCGGGTCCCCAATCAGCCCCAGCATTTT. This sequence encodes CASSPAPTRVPNQPQHF. The genes are TRBV19 and TRBJ1-5; D remains unclear. Germline CDR1 reads LNHDA; CDR2 reads SQIVND (reference sequence). This CDR3 region has 17 residues. The ends were cut back, 5 bases at V and 3 bases at J, with 20 bases in the middle.

The CDR3 sequence: CSGGTTYEQYF. CDR3 sequence (DNA): TGCAGCGGGGGAACTACCTACGAGCAGTACTTC. The chain uses TRBV29-1 and TRBJ2-7; D gene ambiguous. The V gene's germline CDR1 is SQVTM and CDR2 ANQGSEA. The V end lost 7 bases, the J end lost 2 bases, and 9 bases lay between the germline ends. The CDR3 consists of 11 residues.

Only one count was recorded for this clone. The chain employs TRBV1 and TRBJ2-3; the listed D gene, TRBD2, was not tested against the DNA. TRBV1 is marked as a pseudogene. The CDR3 runs 16 residues. DNA of the CDR3: TGCACCAGCAGCCAAGATAGCGGGGGGGACACAGATACGCAGTATTTT. Translating it yields CTSSQDSGGDTDTQYF.